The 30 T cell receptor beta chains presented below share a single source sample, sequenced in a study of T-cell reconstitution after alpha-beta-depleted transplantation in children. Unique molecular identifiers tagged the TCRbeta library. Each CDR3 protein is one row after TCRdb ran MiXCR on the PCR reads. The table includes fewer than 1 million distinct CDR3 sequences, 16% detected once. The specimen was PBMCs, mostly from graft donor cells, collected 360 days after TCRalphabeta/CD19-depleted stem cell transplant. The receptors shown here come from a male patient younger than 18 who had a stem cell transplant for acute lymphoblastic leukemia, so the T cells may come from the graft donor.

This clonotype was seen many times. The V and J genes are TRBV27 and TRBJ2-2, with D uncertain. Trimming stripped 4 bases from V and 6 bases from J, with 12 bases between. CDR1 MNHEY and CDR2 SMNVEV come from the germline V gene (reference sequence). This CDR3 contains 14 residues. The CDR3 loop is CASSYVGLAGELFF. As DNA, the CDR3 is TGTGCCAGCAGTTACGTCGGTCTCGCCGGGGAGCTGTTTTTT.

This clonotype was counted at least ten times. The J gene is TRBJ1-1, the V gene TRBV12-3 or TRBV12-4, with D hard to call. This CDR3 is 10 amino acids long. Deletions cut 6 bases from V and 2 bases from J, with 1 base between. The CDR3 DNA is TGTGCCAGCAGAAACACTGAAGCTTTCTTT. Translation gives CASRNTEAFF.

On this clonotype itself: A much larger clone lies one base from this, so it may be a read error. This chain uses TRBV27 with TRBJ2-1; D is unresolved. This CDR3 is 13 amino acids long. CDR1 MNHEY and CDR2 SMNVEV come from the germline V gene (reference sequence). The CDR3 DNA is TGTGCCAGCAGTTTATGGGCCTACAATGAGCAGCTCTTC. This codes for CASSLWAYNEQLF.

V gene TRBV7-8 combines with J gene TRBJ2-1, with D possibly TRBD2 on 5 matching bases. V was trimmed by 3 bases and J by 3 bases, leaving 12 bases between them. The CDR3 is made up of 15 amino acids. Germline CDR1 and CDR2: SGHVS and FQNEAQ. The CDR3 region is CASSLRLILYNEQFF. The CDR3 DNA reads TGTGCCAGCAGCTTGCGACTAATCCTCTACAATGAGCAGTTCTTC.

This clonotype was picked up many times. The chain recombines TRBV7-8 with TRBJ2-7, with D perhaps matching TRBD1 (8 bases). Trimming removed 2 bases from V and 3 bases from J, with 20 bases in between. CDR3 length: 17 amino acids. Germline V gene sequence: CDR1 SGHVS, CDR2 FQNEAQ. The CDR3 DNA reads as TGTGCCAGCAGCTTACCCTTACAGGGGGGGGGAGGCTACGAGCAGTACTTC. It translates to CASSLPLQGGGGYEQYF.

For the CDR3, the DNA is TGTGCCAGCAGTGGACTCCAGCCCTATGAGTTCTTC. Protein: CASSGLQPYEFF. This sequence joins TRBV2 and TRBJ2-1; D ambiguous. Germline V gene sequence: CDR1 SNHLY, CDR2 FYNNEI. The CDR3 has 12 amino acids. Deletions cut 4 bases from V and 14 bases from J, with 15 bases between.

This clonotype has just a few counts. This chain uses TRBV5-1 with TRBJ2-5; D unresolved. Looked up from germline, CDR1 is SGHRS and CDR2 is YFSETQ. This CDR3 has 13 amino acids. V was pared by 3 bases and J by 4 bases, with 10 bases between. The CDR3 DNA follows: TGCGCCAGCAGCTATTACAGAAGAGAGACCCAGTACTTC. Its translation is CASSYYRRETQYF.

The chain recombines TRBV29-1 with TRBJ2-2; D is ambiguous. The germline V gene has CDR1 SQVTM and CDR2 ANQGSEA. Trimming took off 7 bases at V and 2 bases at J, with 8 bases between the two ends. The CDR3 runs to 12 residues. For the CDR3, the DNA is TGCAGCGCGACTGATAACACCGGGGAGCTGTTTTTT. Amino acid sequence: CSATDNTGELFF.

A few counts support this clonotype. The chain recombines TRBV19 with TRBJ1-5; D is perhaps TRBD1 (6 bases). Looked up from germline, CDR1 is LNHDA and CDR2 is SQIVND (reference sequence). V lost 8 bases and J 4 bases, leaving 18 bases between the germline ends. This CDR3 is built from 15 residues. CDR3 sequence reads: CASLKKDRRNQPQHF. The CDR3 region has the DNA TGTGCCAGTTTAAAGAAGGACAGACGGAATCAGCCCCAGCATTTT.

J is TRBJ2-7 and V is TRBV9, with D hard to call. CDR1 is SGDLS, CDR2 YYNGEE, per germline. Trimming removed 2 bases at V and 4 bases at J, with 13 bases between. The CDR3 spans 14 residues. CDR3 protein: CASSVEGTSYEQYF. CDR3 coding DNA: TGTGCCAGCAGCGTGGAAGGAACCTCGTACGAGCAGTACTTC.

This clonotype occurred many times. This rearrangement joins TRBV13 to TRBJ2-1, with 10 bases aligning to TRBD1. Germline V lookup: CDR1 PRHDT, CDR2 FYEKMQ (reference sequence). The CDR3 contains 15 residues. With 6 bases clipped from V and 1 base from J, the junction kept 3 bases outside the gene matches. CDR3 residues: CASSSDRGSYNEQFF. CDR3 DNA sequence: TGTGCCAGCAGTTCGGACAGGGGGTCCTACAATGAGCAGTTCTTC. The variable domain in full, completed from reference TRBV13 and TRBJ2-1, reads AAGVIQSPRHLIKEKRETATLKCYPIPRHDTVYWYQQGPGQDPQFLISFYEKMQSDKGSIPDRFSAQQFSDYHSELNMSSLELGDSALYFCASSSDRGSYNEQFFGPGTRLTVL.

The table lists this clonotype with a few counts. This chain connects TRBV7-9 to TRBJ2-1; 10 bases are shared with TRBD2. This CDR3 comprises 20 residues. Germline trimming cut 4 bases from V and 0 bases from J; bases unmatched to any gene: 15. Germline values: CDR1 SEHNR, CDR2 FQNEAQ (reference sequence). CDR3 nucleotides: TGTGCCAGCAGCTCCCCCCTAGTTTCTAGCGGGAGAAGCTCCTACAATGAGCAGTTCTTC. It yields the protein CASSSPLVSSGRSSYNEQFF. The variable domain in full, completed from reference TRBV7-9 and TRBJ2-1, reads DTGVSQNPRHKITKRGQNVTFRCDPISEHNRLYWYRQTLGQGPEFLTYFQNEAQLEKSRLLSDRFSAERPKGSFSTLEIQRTEQGDSAMYLCASSSPLVSSGRSSYNEQFFGPGTRLTVL.

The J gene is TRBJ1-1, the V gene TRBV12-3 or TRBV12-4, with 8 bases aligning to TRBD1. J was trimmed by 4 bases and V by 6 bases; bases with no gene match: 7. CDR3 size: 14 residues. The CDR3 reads CASSVRGLGTEAFF. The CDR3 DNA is TGTGCCAGCAGCGTCAGGGGGCTGGGCACTGAAGCTTTCTTT.

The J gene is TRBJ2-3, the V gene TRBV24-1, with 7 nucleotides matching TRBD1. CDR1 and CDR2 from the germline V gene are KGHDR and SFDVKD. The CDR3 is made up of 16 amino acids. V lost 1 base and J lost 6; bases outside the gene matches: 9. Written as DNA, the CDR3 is TGTGCCACCAGTGATTTCGGACAGGCCCAGGACGATACGCAGTATTTT. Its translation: CATSDFGQAQDDTQYF.

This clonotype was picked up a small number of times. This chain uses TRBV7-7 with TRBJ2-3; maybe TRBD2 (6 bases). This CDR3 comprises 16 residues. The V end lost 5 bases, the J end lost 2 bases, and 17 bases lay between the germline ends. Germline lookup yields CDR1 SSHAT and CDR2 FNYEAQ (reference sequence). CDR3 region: CASSIGPAGNTDTQYF. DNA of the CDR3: TGTGCCAGCAGCATAGGCCCGGCGGGGAACACAGATACGCAGTATTTT.

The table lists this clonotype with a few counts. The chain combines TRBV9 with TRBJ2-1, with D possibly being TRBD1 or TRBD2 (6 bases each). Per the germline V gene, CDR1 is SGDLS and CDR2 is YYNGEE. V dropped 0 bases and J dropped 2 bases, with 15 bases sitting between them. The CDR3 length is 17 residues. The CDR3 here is CASSVEGGAVTYNEQFF. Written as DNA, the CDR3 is TGTGCCAGCAGCGTAGAGGGGGGCGCGGTGACCTACAATGAGCAGTTCTTC.

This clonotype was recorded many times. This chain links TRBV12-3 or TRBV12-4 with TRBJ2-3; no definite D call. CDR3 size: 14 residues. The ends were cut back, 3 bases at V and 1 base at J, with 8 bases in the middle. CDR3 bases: TGTGCCAGCAGTTTGTATGGTGGCACAGATACGCAGTATTTT. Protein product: CASSLYGGTDTQYF.

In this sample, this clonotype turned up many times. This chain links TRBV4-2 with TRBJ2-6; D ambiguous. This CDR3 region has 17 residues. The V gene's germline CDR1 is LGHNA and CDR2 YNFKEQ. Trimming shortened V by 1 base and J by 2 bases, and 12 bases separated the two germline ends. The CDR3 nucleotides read TGTGCCAGCAGCCAAGTAAGAACGAACACTGGGGCCAACGTCCTGACTTTC. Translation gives CASSQVRTNTGANVLTF.

The CDR3 nucleotides read TGTGCCAGCATCGAACAGGGGCTGTCTAATGAAAAACTGTTTTTT. Its translation is CASIEQGLSNEKLFF. J is TRBJ1-4 and V is TRBV7-9, with 7 bases fitting TRBD1. The germline V gene encodes CDR1 SEHNR and CDR2 FQNEAQ (reference sequence). The V and J ends lost 7 bases and 3 bases, in that order; junction bases with no gene match: 8. The CDR3 contains 15 residues.

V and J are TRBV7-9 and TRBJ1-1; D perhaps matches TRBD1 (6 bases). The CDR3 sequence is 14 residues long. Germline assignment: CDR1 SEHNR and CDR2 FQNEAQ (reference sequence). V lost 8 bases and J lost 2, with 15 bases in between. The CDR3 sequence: CASDLSTGNTEAFF. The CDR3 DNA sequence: TGTGCCAGCGACTTATCGACAGGTAACACTGAAGCTTTCTTT.

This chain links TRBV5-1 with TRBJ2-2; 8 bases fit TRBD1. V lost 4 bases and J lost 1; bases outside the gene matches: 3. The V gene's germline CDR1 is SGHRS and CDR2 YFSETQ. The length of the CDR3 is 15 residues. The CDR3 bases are TGCGCCAGCAGCCGGGGGACAGGGAACACCGGGGAGCTGTTTTTT. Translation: CASSRGTGNTGELFF.

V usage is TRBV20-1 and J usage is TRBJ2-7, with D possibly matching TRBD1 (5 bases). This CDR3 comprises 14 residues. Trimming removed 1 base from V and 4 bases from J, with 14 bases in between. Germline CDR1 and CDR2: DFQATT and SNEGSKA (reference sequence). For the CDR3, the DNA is TGCAGTGCTAGAGTTTCAGGGCTGGGGTACGAGCAGTACTTC. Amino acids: CSARVSGLGYEQYF.

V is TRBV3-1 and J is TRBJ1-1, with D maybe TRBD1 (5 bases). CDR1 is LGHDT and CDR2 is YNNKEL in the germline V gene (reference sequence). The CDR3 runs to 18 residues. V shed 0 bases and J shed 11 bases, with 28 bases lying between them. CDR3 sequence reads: CASSQDRHHPERGRGAFF. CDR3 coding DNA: TGTGCCAGCAGCCAAGATCGTCACCACCCGGAGCGGGGCCGGGGGGCTTTCTTT.

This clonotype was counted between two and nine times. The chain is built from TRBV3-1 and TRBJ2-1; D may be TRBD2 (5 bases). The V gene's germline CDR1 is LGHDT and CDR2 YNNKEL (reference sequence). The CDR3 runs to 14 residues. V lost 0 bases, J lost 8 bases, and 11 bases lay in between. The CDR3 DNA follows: TGTGCCAGCAGCCAAGATTACGGAGGCGATGAGCAGTTCTTC. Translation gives CASSQDYGGDEQFF.

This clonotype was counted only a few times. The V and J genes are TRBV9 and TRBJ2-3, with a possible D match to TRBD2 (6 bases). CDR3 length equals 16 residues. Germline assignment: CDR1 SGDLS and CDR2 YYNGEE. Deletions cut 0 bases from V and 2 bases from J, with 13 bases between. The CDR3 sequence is CASSVEGRWTTDTQYF. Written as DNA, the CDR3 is TGTGCCAGCAGCGTAGAAGGGAGGTGGACCACAGATACGCAGTATTTT. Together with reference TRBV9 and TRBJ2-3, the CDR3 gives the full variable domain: DSGVTQTPKHLITATGQRVTLRCSPRSGDLSVYWYQQSLDQGLQFLIQYYNGEERAKGNILERFSAQQFPDLHSELNLSSLELGDSALYFCASSVEGRWTTDTQYFGPGTRLTVL.

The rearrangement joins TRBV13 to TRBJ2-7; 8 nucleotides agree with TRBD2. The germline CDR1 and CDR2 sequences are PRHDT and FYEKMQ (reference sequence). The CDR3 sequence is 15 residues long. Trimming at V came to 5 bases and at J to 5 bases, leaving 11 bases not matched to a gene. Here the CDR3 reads CASSTQRERYHEQYF. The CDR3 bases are TGTGCCAGCAGCACCCAGCGGGAGAGATACCACGAGCAGTACTTC. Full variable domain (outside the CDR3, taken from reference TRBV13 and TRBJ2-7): AAGVIQSPRHLIKEKRETATLKCYPIPRHDTVYWYQQGPGQDPQFLISFYEKMQSDKGSIPDRFSAQQFSDYHSELNMSSLELGDSALYFCASSTQRERYHEQYFGPGTRLTVT.

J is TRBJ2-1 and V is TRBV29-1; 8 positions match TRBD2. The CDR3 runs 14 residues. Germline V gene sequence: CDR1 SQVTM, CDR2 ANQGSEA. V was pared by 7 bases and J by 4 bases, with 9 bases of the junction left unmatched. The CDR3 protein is CSGKLAARYNEQFF. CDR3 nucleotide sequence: TGCAGCGGTAAACTAGCGGCTCGTTACAATGAGCAGTTCTTC.

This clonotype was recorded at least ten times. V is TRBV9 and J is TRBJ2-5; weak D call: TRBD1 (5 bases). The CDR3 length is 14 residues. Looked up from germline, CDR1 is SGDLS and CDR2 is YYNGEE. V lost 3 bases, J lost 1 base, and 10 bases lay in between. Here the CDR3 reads CASSAEDTQETQYF. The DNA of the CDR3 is TGTGCCAGCAGCGCAGAGGACACCCAAGAGACCCAGTACTTC.

The CDR3 loop reads CASSQVFGGYEQYF. The DNA of the CDR3 is TGTGCCAGCAGCCAAGTCTTTGGGGGCTACGAGCAGTACTTC. The J gene is TRBJ2-7, the V gene TRBV4-2, with D possibly being TRBD1 or TRBD2 (5 bases each). Trimming shortened V by 1 base and J by 3 bases, and 10 bases separated the two germline ends. CDR1 is LGHNA, CDR2 YNFKEQ, per germline. The CDR3 is 14 residues long.

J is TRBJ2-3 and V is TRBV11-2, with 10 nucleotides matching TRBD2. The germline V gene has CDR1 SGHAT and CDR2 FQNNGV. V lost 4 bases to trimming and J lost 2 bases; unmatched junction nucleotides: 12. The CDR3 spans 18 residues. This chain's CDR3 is CASSSHTSGKGPTDTQYF. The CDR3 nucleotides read TGTGCCAGCAGCTCCCATACTAGCGGGAAAGGTCCCACAGATACGCAGTATTTT. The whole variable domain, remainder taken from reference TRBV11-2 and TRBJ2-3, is EAGVAQSPRYKIIEKRQSVAFWCNPISGHATLYWYQQILGQGPKLLIQFQNNGVVDDSQLPKDRFSAERLKGVDSTLKIQPAKLEDSAVYLCASSSHTSGKGPTDTQYFGPGTRLTVL.